The 20 T cell receptor beta chains given below trace back to one sample, sequenced in a study of blood T cell repertoires in COVID-19. The data were produced by immunoSEQ multiplex PCR, yet TCRdb's version contains in-frame clones alone and is incomplete. The sample lists 250,000 or so clones, approximately 87% seen once, with 6.2% in the top ten. The sequencing input was peripheral blood. These receptors were obtained from a man between 60 and 75 years old with acute or convalescent COVID-19.

V is TRBV27 and J is TRBJ1-4; D is uncertain. Germline CDR1 MNHEY, CDR2 SMNVEV (reference sequence). The V gene lost 6 bases and the J gene lost 10 bases, with 24 bases spanning the gap. The CDR3 totals 16 residues. The CDR3 loop is CASSPPNSPVGVKLFF. The CDR3 DNA sequence: TGTGCCAGCAGCCCACCCAATAGCCCCGTCGGGGTAAAACTGTTTTTT.

The V gene is TRBV6-2 or TRBV6-3, the J gene TRBJ1-2, with D perhaps TRBD1 (5 bases). Germline CDR1 and CDR2: MNHEY and SVGEGT. The CDR3 is 17 residues long. The V end was cut by 0 bases, the J end by 4 bases, with 18 bases between. This chain's CDR3 is CASSYSEKGLRTYGYTF. The CDR3 DNA sequence: TGTGCCAGCAGTTACTCGGAAAAGGGACTCAGAACCTATGGCTACACCTTC.

CDR3 sequence: CASSPPGLPYNEQFF. CDR3 DNA: TGTGCCAGCAGCCCTCCGGGACTACCTTACAATGAGCAGTTCTTC. J is TRBJ2-1 and V is TRBV9, with 7 bases that match TRBD2. V lost 4 bases to trimming and J lost 4 bases; unmatched junction nucleotides: 8. Germline values: CDR1 SGDLS, CDR2 YYNGEE. The CDR3 loop spans 15 amino acids.

The chain recombines TRBV5-5 with TRBJ1-1, with TRBD1 matching 7 bases. The CDR3 runs to 13 residues. The V and J ends lost 4 bases and 1 base, in that order; junction bases with no gene match: 1. Germline-derived CDR1 and CDR2 are SGHKS and YYEKEE (reference sequence). The CDR3, as DNA: TGTGCCAGCAGCGCAGGGGGGAACACTGAAGCTTTCTTT. Translated, it gives CASSAGGNTEAFF.

The CDR3 is CASSGGAGGWSTDTQYF. CDR3 DNA sequence: TGTGCCAGCAGCGGCGGAGCGGGAGGATGGAGCACAGATACGCAGTATTTT. The chain employs TRBV3-1 (or the pseudogene TRBV3-2) and TRBJ2-3, with 9 bases that match TRBD2. The CDR3 covers 17 residues. CDR1 and CDR2 from the germline V gene are LGHDT and YNNKEL (reference sequence). The trim removed 5 bases at V and 0 bases at J, leaving 9 bases unmatched.

The sample holds one count of this clone. The rearrangement links TRBV11-2 to TRBJ2-1; 8 nucleotides match TRBD1. The CDR3 is 15 residues long. CDR1 and CDR2 (germline): SGHAT, FQNNGV. J lost 8 bases, V lost 1 base, and 7 bases had no gene match. CDR3: CASSLGTGGSYEQFF. The CDR3, as DNA: TGTGCCAGCAGCTTAGGTACAGGGGGTTCCTATGAGCAGTTCTTC.

This clone was seen only a few times. The sample contains more than one DNA sequence encoding this CDR3. The chain employs TRBV19 and TRBJ2-3; TRBD1 might be the D (6 bases). V shed 4 bases and J shed 1 base, with 6 bases lying between them. The CDR3 totals 13 residues. Germline values: CDR1 LNHDA, CDR2 SQIVND (reference sequence). For the CDR3, the DNA is TGTGCCAGTAGTACAGGGGGCACAGATACGCAGTATTTT. Its translation is CASSTGGTDTQYF.

V gene TRBV2 combines with J gene TRBJ2-7; 7 nucleotides match TRBD1. The CDR3 runs 15 residues. V lost 7 bases and J lost 3; bases outside the gene matches: 12. Looked up from germline, CDR1 is SNHLY and CDR2 is FYNNEI. This chain's CDR3 is CASNLQGTKDYEQYF. The CDR3 DNA is TGTGCCAGCAACTTACAGGGGACGAAGGACTACGAGCAGTACTTC.

The chain employs TRBV14 and TRBJ1-1; tentative D call: TRBD1 (5 bases). Germline loops: CDR1 SGHDN, CDR2 FVKESK. The CDR3 sequence is 17 residues long. The V end was cut by 1 base, the J end by 0 bases, with 15 bases between. This CDR3 reads CASSQGVTAPMNTEAFF. In nucleotides, the CDR3 is TGTGCCAGCAGCCAAGGGGTGACAGCGCCCATGAACACTGAAGCTTTCTTT.

In regard to this clone: The junction does not match germline at one end; this may be a read error. This chain joins TRBV5-5 and TRBJ2-7, with D perhaps TRBD1 (5 bases). The CDR3 contains 11 residues. From germline, CDR1 is SGHKS and CDR2 YYEKEE (reference sequence). The CDR3 bases are TGTGCCAGCAGCTCGGCGTTGGGGCGGAAATTC. The encoded protein is CASSSALGRKF.

The CDR3 sequence: CASSLEGQGETQYF. In DNA, the CDR3 is TGTGCCAGCAGCTTGGAAGGGCAGGGGGAGACCCAGTACTTC. V usage is TRBV5-4 and J usage is TRBJ2-5; tentatively, D is TRBD1 (6 bases). Trimming took off 0 bases at V and 5 bases at J, with 11 bases between the two ends. CDR3 length: 14 amino acids. Germline CDR1 reads SGHNT; CDR2 reads YYREEE (reference sequence).

This clone occurred once. The V and J genes are TRBV5-1 and TRBJ2-7; D gene unclear. The germline V and J ends were trimmed by 4 bases and 5 bases, with 16 bases remaining between them. The CDR3 spans 14 residues. Germline V gene data show CDR1 as SGHRS and CDR2 as YFSETQ. The CDR3 spells CASSPPIASNEQYF. The CDR3 nucleotides are TGCGCCAGCAGCCCCCCGATAGCTTCTAACGAGCAGTACTTC.

The chain combines TRBV28 with TRBJ2-6; D is possibly TRBD2 (6 bases). The germline V and J ends were trimmed by 11 bases and 3 bases, with 11 bases remaining between them. CDR1 is MDHEN and CDR2 is SYDVKM in the germline V gene. This CDR3 spans 13 amino acids. The CDR3 sequence is CASGVIGANVLTF. The CDR3, as DNA: TGTGCCTCGGGAGTTATTGGGGCCAACGTCCTGACTTTC.

The gene calls are TRBV18 and TRBJ1-1; D possibly corresponds to TRBD1 (6 bases). Germline loops: CDR1 KGHSH, CDR2 LQKENI. The V end lost 2 bases, the J end lost 3 bases, and 22 bases lay between the germline ends. The CDR3 sequence is 18 residues long. The CDR3 nucleotides read TGTGCCAGCTCACCAAGGCAGGGGCCTGGGGCTCGAGACACTGAAGCTTTCTTT. Translation gives CASSPRQGPGARDTEAFF.

The chain joins TRBV19 to TRBJ2-5; 7 nucleotides align to TRBD2. CDR1 is LNHDA, CDR2 SQIVND, per germline (reference sequence). The CDR3 runs to 13 residues. The junction had 3 bases not matched to a gene; V was cut back by 6 bases and J by 2 bases. CDR3 protein: CASRRTRQETQYF. CDR3 nucleotide sequence: TGTGCCAGTAGGCGGACTAGGCAAGAGACCCAGTACTTC.

Only a few counts were recorded for this clone. V is TRBV28 and J is TRBJ2-2; the D is unclear. CDR1 MDHEN and CDR2 SYDVKM come from the germline V gene. The CDR3 has 14 residues. V dropped 4 bases and J dropped 3 bases, with 9 bases sitting between them. This chain's CDR3 is CASSSHADTGELFF. CDR3 coding DNA: TGTGCCAGCAGTTCCCACGCGGACACCGGGGAGCTGTTTTTT.

The chain employs TRBV19 and TRBJ1-2; 8 bases are shared with TRBD1. V lost 2 bases and J lost 4; bases outside the gene matches: 0. CDR3 length: 13 residues. CDR1 LNHDA and CDR2 SQIVND come from the germline V gene (reference sequence). CDR3 in amino acids: CASSITGGYGYTF. CDR3 sequence (DNA): TGTGCCAGTAGTATAACAGGGGGCTATGGCTACACCTTC.

The chain joins TRBV5-6 to TRBJ2-7; 11 bases align to TRBD2. Per germline, CDR1 SGHDT and CDR2 YYEEEE. The J segment lost 7 bases and the V segment lost 4 bases, leaving 7 bases of the junction unmatched. The CDR3 covers 14 residues. CDR3 nucleotide sequence: TGTGCCAGCAGCCCACCGGGACTAGCGGAAGAGCAGTACTTC. It codes for CASSPPGLAEEQYF. The full variable domain, its missing parts supplied by reference TRBV5-6 and TRBJ2-7, is DAGVTQSPTHLIKTRGQQVTLRCSPKSGHDTVSWYQQALGQGPQFIFQYYEEEERQRGNFPDRFSGHQFPNYSSELNVNALLLGDSALYLCASSPPGLAEEQYFGPGTRLTVT.

This chain uses TRBV28 with TRBJ2-5; a possible D gene is TRBD2 (6 bases). This CDR3 has 13 amino acids. With 3 bases removed from V and 5 bases from J, the gap between germline ends came to 10 bases. Germline V gene lookup returns CDR1 MDHEN and CDR2 SYDVKM. The CDR3 loop is CASSLVRGETQYF. CDR3 bases: TGTGCCAGCAGTTTGGTACGGGGGGAGACCCAGTACTTC.

This chain links TRBV18 with TRBJ2-7, with 8 bases that match TRBD2. Germline assignment: CDR1 KGHSH and CDR2 LQKENI. The CDR3 length is 13 residues. Trimming removed 6 bases from V and 4 bases from J; junction bases left unmatched: 5. CDR3: CASSPGGGYEQYF. CDR3 DNA sequence: TGTGCCAGCTCCCCCGGGGGGGGTTACGAGCAGTACTTC.